The 19 T cell receptor beta chains below come from one sample, sequenced in a study of shared clonotypes between healthy human individuals (dated by TCRdb to 2019 to 2021). CD8 naive samples consisted of CD45RO-negative cells that were positively selected for CCR7, yielding a CD45RA+CCR7+ population without TemRA cells. Library construction relied on the immunoSEQ multiplex PCR assay. The immuneACCESS repertoire file appears here via TCRdb, limited to in-frame rearrangements. These files lack a portion of the clones; in checked studies, under half of the deficit traces to unresolved V genes, and the cause of the others is not known. The sample includes about 680,000 clones, with around 92% observed a single time. Jointly, the top ten make up approximately 24% of the sample. Sequencing was done on a sample of naive CD8+ T cells sorted from blood. The cell subset or site label on this specimen signifies: CD45RA+CCR7+. The receptors come from a man in his thirties or forties in good health.

This clone was recorded only once. CDR3 region: CASSYSWVDTQYF. CDR3 nucleotide sequence: TGTGCCAGCAGTTACTCGTGGGTGGATACGCAGTATTTT. This chain uses TRBV6-5 with TRBJ2-3; D is undetermined. V lost 0 bases to trimming and J lost 6 bases, with 7 bases between them. Germline-derived CDR1 and CDR2 are MNHEY and SVGAGI. The length of the CDR3 is 13 residues.

Remarks on this clone: The sample has other DNA sequences that encode this CDR3 too. The chain is built from TRBV7-2 and TRBJ2-7; possibly TRBD1 or TRBD2 for D (6 bases each). This CDR3 has 14 amino acids. Germline lookup yields CDR1 SGHTA and CDR2 FQGNSA. Trimming removed 0 bases from V and 4 bases from J, with 10 bases in between. This chain's CDR3 is CASSLAGGGYEQYF. CDR3 DNA: TGTGCCAGCAGCTTAGCGGGGGGCGGGTACGAGCAGTACTTC.

This clone has only one observation. This CDR3 is CASSLSLGMSTYNEQFF. In DNA form, the CDR3 reads TGTGCCAGCAGCCTGTCCCTGGGAATGTCGACCTACAATGAGCAGTTCTTC. This rearrangement joins TRBV16 to TRBJ2-1, with D unresolved. Germline CDR1 KGHSY, CDR2 FQNENV. V dropped 4 bases and J dropped 2 bases, with 18 bases sitting between them. This CDR3 has 17 residues.

This chain connects TRBV7-2 to TRBJ1-5, with TRBD1 matching 7 bases. The CDR3 covers 15 residues. The ends lost 5 bases at V and 6 bases at J; junction bases unmatched: 10. Germline assignment: CDR1 SGHTA and CDR2 FQGNSA. The CDR3 sequence: CASSPAGGAGQPQHF. The CDR3 nucleotides read TGTGCCAGCAGCCCTGCAGGGGGGGCTGGTCAGCCCCAGCATTTT. Together with reference TRBV7-2 and TRBJ1-5, the CDR3 gives the full variable domain: GAGVSQSPSNKVTEKGKDVELRCDPISGHTALYWYRQSLGQGLEFLIYFQGNSAPDKSGLPSDRFSAERTGGSVSTLTIQRTQQEDSAVYLCASSPAGGAGQPQHFGDGTRLSIL.

This clone was seen a single time. The CDR3 region is CASSSWTGANEQFF. In DNA form, the CDR3 reads TGTGCCAGCAGCTCGTGGACAGGGGCAAATGAGCAGTTCTTC. The V and J genes are TRBV7-9 and TRBJ2-1, with 9 nucleotides matching TRBD1. There are 14 residues in the CDR3. Germline V lookup: CDR1 SEHNR, CDR2 FQNEAQ (reference sequence). Trimming removed 4 bases from V and 7 bases from J; junction bases left unmatched: 5. Using reference TRBV7-9 and TRBJ2-1 for the parts outside the CDR3, the full variable domain is DTGVSQNPRHKITKRGQNVTFRCDPISEHNRLYWYRQTLGQGPEFLTYFQNEAQLEKSRLLSDRFSAERPKGSFSTLEIQRTEQGDSAMYLCASSSWTGANEQFFGPGTRLTVL.

CDR3 sequence (DNA): TGTGCCAGCAGCACTCTCAGGGGTACCGGGGAGCTGTTTTTT. Translating gives CASSTLRGTGELFF. This chain links TRBV11-2 with TRBJ2-2; D is possibly TRBD1 (6 bases). There are 14 residues in the CDR3. Trimming cost V 5 bases and J 5 bases, with 12 bases left between them. Germline CDR1 and CDR2: SGHAT and FQNNGV.

To note about this clone: Given a much more abundant clone one base away, this may be a read error. CDR3 protein: CASSWYRGHEQYF. The CDR3 region has the DNA TGTGCCAGCAGCTGGTACAGGGGCCACGAGCAGTACTTC. The chain employs TRBV5-4 and TRBJ2-7; 7 positions agree with TRBD1. V was pared by 3 bases and J by 5 bases, with 5 bases of the junction left unmatched. In germline, CDR1 is SGHNT, CDR2 YYREEE (reference sequence). The CDR3 runs 13 residues. Full variable domain (outside the CDR3, taken from reference TRBV5-4 and TRBJ2-7): ETGVTQSPTHLIKTRGQQVTLRCSSQSGHNTVSWYQQALGQGPQFIFQYYREEENGRGNFPPRFSGLQFPNYSSELNVNALELDDSALYLCASSWYRGHEQYFGPGTRLTVT.

This clone appeared a single time. The rearrangement joins TRBV19 to TRBJ2-7, with 10 positions matching TRBD1. The V and J ends lost 3 bases and 5 bases, in that order; junction bases with no gene match: 4. This CDR3 has 14 residues. Germline CDR1 and CDR2: LNHDA and SQIVND (reference sequence). This CDR3 is CASSITGTGDEQYF. In nucleotides, the CDR3 is TGTGCCAGTAGTATTACGGGGACAGGGGACGAGCAGTACTTC.

The chain couples TRBV7-9 to TRBJ2-2; a weak D match, TRBD2 (5 bases). CDR1 is SEHNR, CDR2 FQNEAQ, per germline (reference sequence). The ends were cut back, 4 bases at V and 2 bases at J, with 11 bases in the middle. CDR3 length: 15 amino acids. CDR3 sequence (DNA): TGTGCCAGCAGCTCCGGGGTCACTAACACCGGGGAGCTGTTTTTT. Translating gives CASSSGVTNTGELFF.

This clone was detected once. The V call is TRBV13, the J call TRBJ1-1; TRBD1 is a possible D gene (6 bases). Trimming took 5 bases from V and 1 from J, leaving 11 bases between them. Germline V CDR1 and CDR2: PRHDT, FYEKMQ (reference sequence). This CDR3 is 14 amino acids long. The CDR3 loop is CASSGGQSNTEAFF. The CDR3 DNA follows: TGTGCCAGCAGCGGCGGACAGTCGAACACTGAAGCTTTCTTT.

This clone occurred a few times. The chain links TRBV7-8 to TRBJ1-5; D possibly corresponds to TRBD1 (6 bases). V dropped 6 bases and J dropped 5 bases, with 17 bases sitting between them. The CDR3 totals 15 residues. The germline V gene has CDR1 SGHVS and CDR2 FQNEAQ. The DNA of the CDR3 is TGTGCCAGCAGTTCAGGGGCGGGCTTCGATCAGCCCCAGCATTTT. It specifies CASSSGAGFDQPQHF.

This clone was picked up many times. The genes are TRBV5-4 and TRBJ1-4; the D is unclear. Germline loops: CDR1 SGHNT, CDR2 YYREEE (reference sequence). V shed 4 bases and J shed 8 bases, with 9 bases lying between them. The CDR3 totals 12 residues. The CDR3 is CASSPEGEKLFF. The DNA of the CDR3 is TGTGCCAGCAGCCCCGAGGGAGAAAAACTGTTTTTT.

The V gene is TRBV5-6, the J gene TRBJ2-7; TRBD1 might be the D (5 bases). The CDR3 covers 14 residues. Germline CDR1 SGHDT, CDR2 YYEEEE. V shed 0 bases and J shed 3 bases, with 10 bases lying between them. The CDR3 region is CASSLGGRRYEQYF. The CDR3 DNA is TGTGCCAGCAGCTTGGGGGGCCGCCGCTACGAGCAGTACTTC.

V gene TRBV7-6 combines with J gene TRBJ2-2; perhaps TRBD1 as D (5 bases). The CDR3 has 14 amino acids. V lost 5 bases, J lost 1 base, and 8 bases lay in between. The germline CDR1 and CDR2 sequences are SGHVS and FNYEAQ. CDR3 nucleotide sequence: TGTGCCAGCAGCATGACAGTGAACACCGGGGAGCTGTTTTTT. It encodes CASSMTVNTGELFF.

This clone appeared a single time. The CDR3 DNA is TGCGCCAGCAGGGACTACTCCTACGAGCAGTACTTC. Encoded protein: CASRDYSYEQYF. The J gene is TRBJ2-7, the V gene TRBV10-2; D perhaps matches TRBD2 (6 bases). This CDR3 contains 12 residues. V gave up 6 bases and J gave up 0 bases, with 6 bases separating them. Germline CDR1 reads WSHSY; CDR2 reads SAAADI.

This chain uses TRBV14 with TRBJ2-2; a possible D gene is TRBD2 (6 bases). The length of the CDR3 is 16 residues. CDR1 and CDR2 from the germline V gene are SGHDN and FVKESK. Trimming removed 8 bases from V and 2 bases from J, with 18 bases in between. The CDR3 spells CASSPRESVNTGELFF. In DNA, the CDR3 is TGTGCCAGCTCCCCCCGGGAGTCGGTTAACACCGGGGAGCTGTTTTTT.

The V and J genes are TRBV11-2 and TRBJ1-1, with D unclear. Per germline, CDR1 SGHAT and CDR2 FQNNGV. V lost 6 bases to trimming and J lost 4 bases, with 21 bases between them. The CDR3 covers 16 residues. This CDR3 is CASRPGWALETTEAFF. The CDR3, as DNA: TGTGCCAGCAGACCTGGGTGGGCACTAGAAACCACTGAAGCTTTCTTT.

V gene TRBV4-1 combines with J gene TRBJ2-7; 8 nucleotides align to TRBD1. The CDR3 sequence is 15 residues long. V was pared by 3 bases and J by 1 base, with 5 bases of the junction left unmatched. In germline, CDR1 is MGHRA, CDR2 YSYEKL. As DNA, the CDR3 is TGCGCCAGCAGCCACCGTGGACAGGGTTCCTACGAGCAGTACTTC. Its translation: CASSHRGQGSYEQYF.

The chain carries TRBV25-1 and TRBJ2-1; 9 bases map to TRBD2. This CDR3 region has 17 residues. Looked up from germline, CDR1 is MGHDK and CDR2 is SYGVNS. Losses at the gene ends were 1 base for V and 4 bases for J; bases not matched to a gene: 8. This chain's CDR3 is CASSESLAGPPYNEQFF. In DNA, the CDR3 is TGTGCCAGCAGTGAATCTCTAGCGGGACCACCTTACAATGAGCAGTTCTTC.